The text below deals with one TCR beta chain. In germline, CDR1 is MNHNS, CDR2 SASEGT. The V and J ends lost 5 bases and 8 bases, in that order; junction bases with no gene match: 6. CDR3 size: 14 residues. Time point denoted: week 3, after first cycle of checkpoint inhibitor. The data are from a study of blood T cell dynamics during melanoma immunotherapy. Profiled with immunoSEQ multiplex PCR; TCRdb holds only in-frame clones, not every one. The repertoire holds 800 or so clones, with roughly 65% as singletons. The chain recombines TRBV6-1 with TRBJ2-1; 10 nucleotides match TRBD2. The sample in question was central memory CD8+ T cells from blood, obtained from a patient treated with checkpoint blockade. This TCR came from a human donor with melanoma. CDR3 region: CASSTLAGSDEQFF. The DNA for the CDR3 is TGTGCCAGCAGTACACTAGCGGGGTCGGATGAGCAGTTCTTC.